The rows below give T cell receptor beta chains drawn from one sample of a study of T cells in tuberculosis. Using immunoSEQ multiplex PCR, the repertoire was profiled, and TCRdb retains in-frame clones only, with some absent. The sample carries roughly 35,000 clones, 90% to 95% recorded once. The sequenced sample was PBMCs. Receptor source: a donor between 10 and 29 years old with latent tuberculosis or without tuberculosis infection. Some clones in this sample may be carry-over from other donors' samples. Each CDR3 is given without its conserved first and last residue. Size values are once, few and many counts, or a class for expanded clones, and some rows have none.

v_gene	j_gene	abundance	CDR3aa
TRBV2	TRBJ2-1	NA	ASSEGRLGVNNEQF
TRBV5-6	TRBJ2-1	NA	ASSPGGNEQF
TRBV5-4	TRBJ2-3	NA	ASSSGGGLTDTQY
TRBV5-6	TRBJ2-2	few	ASSLGAGTLTGELF
TRBV7-9	TRBJ1-2	NA	ASSLYVKGYSYGYT
TRBV29-1	TRBJ2-1	NA	SVEEAGGLSSYNEQF
TRBV7-7	TRBJ2-1	NA	ASSRVIRDLGIHEQF
TRBV25-1	TRBJ1-2	NA	ASSDSGIGYGYT
TRBV10-3	TRBJ1-1	NA	AISESAGRGNTEAF
TRBV11-1	TRBJ1-4	NA	ASSPRRGNEKLF
TRBV7-2	TRBJ2-2	NA	ASSLFSTGELF
TRBV7-2	TRBJ1-1	NA	ASSLNRANTEAF
TRBV7-2	TRBJ1-2	NA	ASSPRGVDEGYGYT
TRBV7-2	TRBJ2-5	NA	ASSLTPIRTVHQGETQY
TRBV6-5	TRBJ2-7	NA	ASSYVAGGSYEQY
TRBV7-8	TRBJ2-7	NA	ASSRPGQGSYEQY
TRBV5-1	TRBJ2-1	NA	ASRPLESSYNEQF
TRBV12-5	TRBJ2-5	NA	ASGRSGLDPETQY
TRBV7-9	TRBJ1-2	once	ASSLAAGDYGYT
TRBV2	TRBJ1-5	NA	ASSVEETGKSISNQPQH
TRBV4-3	TRBJ2-2	NA	ASRATGGRTGELF
TRBV9	TRBJ2-2	few	ASSVAVGEGTGELF
TRBV29-1	TRBJ2-2	NA	SVADRGPGELF
TRBV19	TRBJ1-2	NA	ASSIGGQHYGYT
TRBV30	TRBJ1-1	NA	AWSVASWEATEAF
TRBV19	TRBJ1-5	once	ASSIIDRSSNQPQH
TRBV19	TRBJ1-5	NA	ASSIPGQGMYQPQH
TRBV4-3	TRBJ2-1	NA	ASSQGGGRNYNEQF
TRBV6-5	TRBJ1-2	NA	ASSRSGSPGYGYT
TRBV27	TRBJ1-3	NA	ASSRTGFGNTIY
TRBV30	TRBJ1-2	NA	AWRRGNGYT
TRBV7-2	TRBJ2-7	NA	ASSLSSGGHSYEQY
TRBV2	TRBJ2-2	NA	ASIRDGELF
TRBV4-3	TRBJ1-2	NA	ASSQVKTAFYGYT
TRBV13	TRBJ2-3	NA	ASSGPGDSSSQY
TRBV7-9	TRBJ2-3	NA	ASSLDGGAPGDTQY
TRBV7-6	TRBJ2-4	NA	ASSPPGTGVNIQY
TRBV19	TRBJ1-2	NA	ASAWGGRSYGYT
TRBV4-1	TRBJ1-1	NA	ASSLIGAGSGNLNTEAF
TRBV15	TRBJ1-2	NA	ATSAPGQGVPNYGYT
TRBV7-9	TRBJ1-2	NA	ASSKTGTGGAGYT
TRBV15	TRBJ2-5	NA	ATMDRSHQETQY
TRBV7-2	TRBJ2-3	NA	ASSFTFSTDTQY
TRBV18	TRBJ1-3	NA	ASSPPTSSGNTIY
TRBV5-4	TRBJ2-1	NA	ASSLWLAGGNEQF
TRBV27	TRBJ2-1	NA	ASRKQPGQRMDEQF
TRBV18	TRBJ2-3	NA	ASSPPGGPLTDTQY
TRBV12-5	TRBJ1-1	NA	ASGLPHRNTEAF
TRBV10-3	TRBJ2-7	NA	AISGGYEQY
TRBV18	TRBJ1-2	NA	ASSPLEGAYGYT
TRBV5-5	TRBJ1-5	NA	ASSLDSPNQPQH
TRBV18	TRBJ2-1	NA	ASSRPGGAVIYNEQF
TRBV19	TRBJ1-5	NA	ASSITAGASQPQH
TRBV27	TRBJ2-3	NA	ASSLIGTDTDTQY
TRBV11-2	TRBJ2-3	once	ASTPGRAHSTDTQY
TRBV5-4	TRBJ1-4	once	ASSLGQSNEKLF
TRBV19	TRBJ1-1	NA	ASSIEQITEAF
TRBV6-5	TRBJ2-1	NA	ASSYSRDYPYNEQF
TRBV5-6	TRBJ2-7	NA	ASSPFSSYEQY
TRBV30	TRBJ2-5	few	AWHYQRGTQETQY